These T cell receptor beta chains were read from a single sample in a study of blood T cell repertoires in COVID-19. Sequenced by immunoSEQ multiplex PCR; TCRdb stores in-frame clones only, minus some. This repertoire shows 470,000 or so clones, more than 85% found once; its top ten account for approximately 4.3%. Sequencing input: peripheral blood. These receptors all come from a woman aged 30 to 39 with acute or convalescent COVID-19. Both conserved end residues are part of each CDR3. A D gene is named only where the DNA matches it firmly. Clone size is shown for a subset of rows, as once, few, many or a class of expanded clone.

J	size	V	D	CDR3	DNA
TRBJ1-1	.	TRBV30	TRBD1	CAAGGQTKNTEAFF	TGTGCCGCTGGGGGACAGACCAAGAACACTGAAGCTTTCTTT
TRBJ2-3	.	TRBV20-1	.	CSAPSSDTQYF	TGCAGTGCTCCAAGCTCAGATACGCAGTATTTT
TRBJ2-5	.	TRBV2	.	CASSVKETQYF	TGTGCCAGCAGTGTTAAAGAGACCCAGTACTTC
TRBJ1-2	.	TRBV2	.	CASSQTHGYTF	TGTGCCAGCAGTCAGACTCATGGCTACACCTTC
TRBJ1-6	.	TRBV27	.	CASSLSSYNSPLHF	TGTGCCAGCAGTTTGAGCTCCTATAATTCACCCCTCCACTTT
TRBJ2-3	.	TRBV11-2	.	CASSLALTASTDTQYF	TGTGCCAGCAGCTTGGCCCTAACAGCTAGCACAGATACGCAGTATTTT
TRBJ1-1	.	TRBV29-1	.	CSVMGGNTEAFF	TGCAGCGTCATGGGGGGGAACACTGAAGCTTTCTTT
TRBJ1-1	.	TRBV5-5	TRBD1	CASSLLTGGGTEAFF	TGTGCCAGCAGCTTGTTAACAGGGGGGGGCACTGAAGCTTTCTTT
TRBJ2-1	.	TRBV11-2	.	CASSLGPWSEINEQFF	TGTGCCAGCAGCCTGGGGCCGTGGTCGGAAATCAATGAGCAGTTCTTC
TRBJ1-2	.	TRBV12-3/TRBV12-4	.	CASSQTAQGGYTF	TGTGCCAGCAGTCAGACTGCTCAGGGGGGCTACACCTTC
TRBJ2-1	once	TRBV9	TRBD2	CASSRQRGGRDEQFF	TGTGCCAGCAGTCGCCAGCGGGGGGGCCGGGACGAGCAGTTCTTC
TRBJ1-5	.	TRBV5-1	.	CASSFGGGQPQHF	TGCGCCAGCAGCTTCGGGGGGGGTCAGCCCCAGCATTTT
TRBJ1-2	.	TRBV11-2	.	CASSLDHGGNYGYTF	TGTGCCAGCAGCTTAGATCACGGGGGGAACTATGGCTACACCTTC
TRBJ2-3	.	TRBV5-6	TRBD2	CASSPLTSGGPTDTQYF	TGTGCCAGCAGCCCCCTAACTAGCGGGGGACCCACAGATACGCAGTATTTT
TRBJ2-7	few	TRBV5-1	TRBD1	CASSFSGTALHEQYF	TGCGCCAGCAGCTTCTCCGGGACAGCCCTCCACGAGCAGTACTTC
TRBJ1-6	.	TRBV4-1	.	CASSQASQGNNSPLHF	TGCGCCAGCAGCCAAGCATCCCAGGGGAATAATTCACCCCTCCACTTT
TRBJ1-1	.	TRBV5-1	TRBD1	CASSNRDRGTEAFF	TGCGCCAGCAGCAACCGGGACAGGGGCACTGAAGCTTTCTTT
TRBJ2-1	.	TRBV7-6	TRBD1	CASSLMGQGTYNEQFF	TGTGCCAGCAGCTTAATGGGACAGGGGACCTACAATGAGCAGTTCTTC
TRBJ2-1	once	TRBV28	TRBD2	CASRSPGGPYNEQFF	TGTGCCAGCAGATCCCCGGGGGGACCCTACAATGAGCAGTTCTTC
TRBJ2-1	.	TRBV11-3	.	CASSLSSYNEQFF	TGTGCCAGCAGCCTTAGCTCCTACAATGAGCAGTTCTTC
TRBJ2-5	.	TRBV7-2	.	CASSLGTAYQETQYF	TGTGCCAGCAGCTTAGGGACAGCCTACCAAGAGACCCAGTACTTC
TRBJ2-2	.	TRBV19	TRBD1	CASSQGEDLTGELFF	TGTGCCAGTAGTCAGGGGGAAGACCTCACCGGGGAGCTGTTTTTT
TRBJ1-2	.	TRBV28	TRBD1	CASSPTNRDSYGYTF	TGTGCCAGCAGTCCTACTAACCGGGACAGCTATGGCTACACCTTC
TRBJ2-1	.	TRBV7-3	.	CASSLTSGHNEQFF	TGTGCCAGCAGCTTAACTAGCGGACACAATGAGCAGTTCTTC
TRBJ2-1	.	TRBV5-8	TRBD1	CASSPRTGPVTLIF	TGTGCCAGCAGCCCGCGGACAGGGCCCGTAACATTAATCTTC
TRBJ1-1	.	TRBV5-8	TRBD1	CASSLSGGRNTEAFF	TGTGCCAGCAGCTTGTCAGGGGGCCGGAACACTGAAGCTTTCTTT
TRBJ1-1	.	TRBV25-1	TRBD1	CASRSDRGAYTEAFF	TGTGCCAGCAGATCGGACAGGGGCGCTTACACTGAAGCTTTCTTT
TRBJ1-1	.	TRBV7-3	.	CASSLRGNTEAFF	TGTGCCAGCAGCTTACGAGGGAACACTGAAGCTTTCTTT
TRBJ2-3	.	TRBV3-1/TRBV3-2	.	CASSHRVPDTQYF	TGTGCCAGCAGCCACAGGGTTCCAGATACGCAGTATTTT
TRBJ2-1	.	TRBV18	.	CASSRFAEEQGEQFF	TGTGCCAGCTCACGATTCGCCGAGGAGCAGGGTGAGCAGTTCTTC
TRBJ2-7	.	TRBV12-3/TRBV12-4	.	CASSSGVLYEQYF	TGTGCCAGCAGTTCCGGGGTACTCTACGAGCAGTACTTC
TRBJ2-3	.	TRBV5-1	TRBD2	CASSPDLAGGTDTQYF	TGCGCCAGCAGCCCGGATTTAGCGGGGGGGACAGATACGCAGTATTTT
TRBJ1-2	.	TRBV28	.	CASSPAGIPSEGYTF	TGTGCCAGCAGTCCCGCGGGGATACCCTCGGAGGGCTACACCTTC
TRBJ1-2	once	TRBV5-4	TRBD1	CASSRDSTNGYTF	TGTGCCAGCAGCCGGGACAGTACGAATGGCTACACCTTC
TRBJ2-2	.	TRBV6-5	.	CASSYGQYFTGELFF	TGTGCCAGCAGTTACGGGCAGTATTTCACCGGGGAGCTGTTTTTT
TRBJ2-3	.	TRBV11-3	.	CASSRTYTDTQYF	TGTGCCAGCAGTCGAACTTACACAGATACGCAGTATTTT
TRBJ1-5	.	TRBV11-2	TRBD1	CASSRDRGHNQPQHF	TGTGCCAGCAGCCGGGACAGGGGGCACAATCAGCCCCAGCATTTT
TRBJ2-6	.	TRBV3-1/TRBV3-2	TRBD1	CASSQITGTGTGANVLTF	TGTGCCAGCAGCCAGATAACCGGGACAGGGACTGGGGCCAACGTCCTGACTTTC
TRBJ2-1	once	TRBV27	.	CASSGLRGDEQFF	TGTGCCAGCAGTGGACTACGGGGCGATGAGCAGTTCTTC
TRBJ2-5	.	TRBV6-5	TRBD2	CASTPIAGRETQYF	TGTGCCAGCACCCCCATAGCGGGGAGGGAGACCCAGTACTTC
TRBJ2-2	.	TRBV25-1	.	CASREGVATGELFF	TGTGCCAGCAGGGAGGGCGTGGCCACCGGGGAGCTGTTTTTT
TRBJ1-6	.	TRBV6-6	.	CASIYSYNSPLHF	TGTGCCAGCATATACTCCTATAATTCACCCCTCCACTTT
TRBJ1-1	.	TRBV6-2/TRBV6-3	TRBD1	CASSRDRGPITEAFF	TGTGCCAGCAGTCGAGACAGGGGGCCCATCACTGAAGCTTTCTTT
TRBJ1-5	.	TRBV2	.	CASSLGGFNQPQHF	TGTGCCAGCTCCTTAGGGGGATTTAATCAGCCCCAGCATTTT
TRBJ1-4	few	TRBV7-9	.	CASSTSKGLTNEKLFF	TGTGCCAGCAGCACCAGCAAGGGGTTGACTAATGAAAAACTGTTTTTT